Listed below are T cell receptor beta chains from one sample, sequenced in a study of CXCR3-negative and CXCR3-positive naive CD8 T cells. TCRdb reprocessed the 5' RACE reads and stores each CDR3 protein as one record, lacking DNA. The repertoire shows more than 75,000 distinct CDR3 sequences; the top ten hold around 0.62%. Sequencing was performed on naive CXCR3+ CD8+ T cells from blood. These receptors were taken from a human donor in good health. Some clones in this sample may be carry-over from other donors' samples. The CDR3 runs from the conserved cysteine through the conserved F or W. Each record gives: V gene, J gene, clone size, CDR3 protein. Clone size is given for some rows only: seen once, a few or many times, or a class if the clone is expanded.

V: TRBV10-3; J: TRBJ1-1; size: NA; CDR3: CAISDTPRGAFF
V: TRBV7-2; J: TRBJ2-2; size: NA; CDR3: CASSLTNRVPGELFF
V: TRBV4-2; J: TRBJ2-1; size: NA; CDR3: CASSPPLGFHEQFF
V: TRBV7-2; J: TRBJ2-7; size: NA; CDR3: CASSFSSGVYEQYF
V: TRBV5-1; J: TRBJ2-2; size: NA; CDR3: CASSYLPGQQKTGELFF
V: TRBV2; J: TRBJ1-6; size: NA; CDR3: CASRSWGIEDSPLHF
V: TRBV7-9; J: TRBJ2-7; size: NA; CDR3: CASSFSGQGGEQYF
V: TRBV7-7; J: TRBJ2-5; size: NA; CDR3: CASSPLTGAGETQYF
V: TRBV6-2/TRBV6-3; J: TRBJ2-1; size: medium-sized; CDR3: CASSYSDGFNEQFF
V: TRBV29-1; J: TRBJ2-5; size: NA; CDR3: CSVEEWGSYQETQYF
V: TRBV20-1; J: TRBJ1-1; size: NA; CDR3: CSAGTTVTEAFF
V: TRBV11-3; J: TRBJ2-3; size: NA; CDR3: CASSNSGISGGTDTQYF
V: TRBV28; J: TRBJ2-1; size: NA; CDR3: CASSFLAGVRRREQFF
V: TRBV28; J: TRBJ2-7; size: NA; CDR3: CASSFTSSYEQYF
V: TRBV9; J: TRBJ2-3; size: NA; CDR3: CASSVYGGDTDTQYF
V: TRBV4-1; J: TRBJ2-1; size: NA; CDR3: CASSTVNEQFF
V: TRBV4-1; J: TRBJ2-7; size: NA; CDR3: CASSQVSGNEQYF
V: TRBV28; J: TRBJ2-1; size: NA; CDR3: CASRRGVLYEQFF
V: TRBV29-1; J: TRBJ2-3; size: NA; CDR3: CSGSPRGDADTQYF
V: TRBV29-1; J: TRBJ2-2; size: NA; CDR3: CSVTGQGTTGELFF
V: TRBV29-1; J: TRBJ1-1; size: NA; CDR3: CSVEGSGANTAAFF
V: TRBV20-1; J: TRBJ2-1; size: NA; CDR3: CSASPGEGGGNEQFF
V: TRBV5-6; J: TRBJ1-1; size: NA; CDR3: CASSPRQENTEAFF
V: TRBV4-3; J: TRBJ2-1; size: NA; CDR3: CASSQDGNRYNEQFF
V: TRBV6-5; J: TRBJ1-2; size: NA; CDR3: CASSLRGWDGYTF
V: TRBV28; J: TRBJ2-4; size: NA; CDR3: CASSSTVKDGPKNIQYF
V: TRBV5-1; J: TRBJ2-7; size: NA; CDR3: CDSSWTGPYEQYF
V: TRBV6-6; J: TRBJ1-2; size: NA; CDR3: CASSYTALAGTVYGYTF
V: TRBV2; J: TRBJ1-3; size: NA; CDR3: CASQEGQGILGNTIYF
V: TRBV28; J: TRBJ2-3; size: NA; CDR3: CASSGTGPTDTQYF
V: TRBV29-1; J: TRBJ2-1; size: NA; CDR3: CSVAGLAEYNEQFF
V: TRBV6-4; J: TRBJ2-2; size: NA; CDR3: CASSDGATGELFF
V: TRBV7-9; J: TRBJ2-1; size: NA; CDR3: CASSPEGRTDEQFF
V: TRBV7-3; J: TRBJ2-2; size: NA; CDR3: CASSFLRGETENTGELFF
V: TRBV20-1; J: TRBJ2-1; size: NA; CDR3: CSARDHGNNEQFF
V: TRBV20-1; J: TRBJ2-2; size: NA; CDR3: CSARDWNTGELFF
V: TRBV4-3; J: TRBJ2-7; size: NA; CDR3: CASSQAQGPYEQYF
V: TRBV28; J: TRBJ1-3; size: NA; CDR3: CASRLTGSGGNTIYF
V: TRBV7-8; J: TRBJ1-6; size: NA; CDR3: CASSGARTALHF
V: TRBV6-4; J: TRBJ2-1; size: NA; CDR3: CASSDGTSGGNEQFF
V: TRBV2; J: TRBJ2-7; size: NA; CDR3: CASSPDRHSYEQYF
V: TRBV11-3; J: TRBJ2-5; size: NA; CDR3: CASSFHPRQGSGETQYF
V: TRBV28; J: TRBJ2-6; size: NA; CDR3: CASSLIPSRVGANVLTF
V: TRBV12-3/TRBV12-4; J: TRBJ1-2; size: NA; CDR3: CASRRQGFGYTF
V: TRBV10-2; J: TRBJ2-1; size: NA; CDR3: CASSGGTDDNEQFF
V: TRBV6-1; J: TRBJ2-3; size: NA; CDR3: CASSELAGSTDTQYF
V: TRBV6-5; J: TRBJ2-7; size: NA; CDR3: CASRDRGPYYEQYF
V: TRBV20-1; J: TRBJ2-6; size: NA; CDR3: CSASGGTSSGANVLTF
V: TRBV12-5; J: TRBJ1-1; size: NA; CDR3: CASGFFTEYSRLPTNTEAFF
V: TRBV28; J: TRBJ2-3; size: NA; CDR3: CASSFASRGAITDTQYF
V: TRBV29-1; J: TRBJ2-1; size: NA; CDR3: CSVAGTGGNEQFF
V: TRBV29-1; J: TRBJ2-1; size: NA; CDR3: CSVEGQTGGEQFF
V: TRBV28; J: TRBJ2-7; size: NA; CDR3: CASRSRDRGLYEQYF